What follows are 31 T cell receptor beta chains derived from one specimen sequenced in a study of blood T cells in healthy people across ages (dated by TCRdb to the mid-2010s). The library was generated by 5' RACE. Sequencing relied on an Illumina HiSeq 2500. A second about 7 to 12 cycle PCR used a sample-barcoded 5' primer and a J-beta primer mix. TCRdb redid the processing of the public reads, applying fastp at Q25 and MiXCR, and retained in-frame beta chains. Under each unique CDR3 protein, matching rows form one entry showing the most common genes and DNA. The sample has about 1.5 million distinct CDR3 sequences on record, 42% of them singletons. The ten largest clones capture approximately 4.1% of the sample. The sample comprised blood. These receptors all stem from a woman under 30 in good health.

This clonotype was picked up a small number of times. The V and J genes are TRBV11-2 and TRBJ2-3, with TRBD1 matching 8 bases. The CDR3 covers 15 residues. From germline, CDR1 is SGHAT and CDR2 FQNNGV. J gave up 3 bases and V 7 bases, and 9 bases lay outside the gene matches. The CDR3: CASKPGRGQTDTQYF. CDR3 DNA: TGTGCCAGCAAGCCTGGCAGGGGGCAGACAGATACGCAGTATTTT.

This clonotype was recorded a few times. The CDR3 DNA reads as TGTGCCAGCAGCACACTTACTAGCGGGAGGGCCGCAGATACGCAGTATTTT. It specifies CASSTLTSGRAADTQYF. V and J are TRBV7-6 and TRBJ2-3, with 13 positions matching TRBD2. Germline-derived CDR1 and CDR2 are SGHVS and FNYEAQ. V was clipped by 5 bases and J by 4 bases; unmatched bases: 9. The CDR3 covers 17 residues. The full variable domain, completed using reference TRBV7-6 and TRBJ2-3, is GAGVSQSPRYKVTKRGQDVALRCDPISGHVSLYWYRQALGQGPEFLTYFNYEAQQDKSGLPNDRFSAERPEGSISTLTIQRTEQRDSAMYRCASSTLTSGRAADTQYFGPGTRLTVL.

V and J are TRBV19 and TRBJ2-1, with 7 bases aligning to TRBD1. The germline V gene encodes CDR1 LNHDA and CDR2 SQIVND (reference sequence). The V segment lost 6 bases and the J segment 3 bases; nucleotides outside the gene matches: 5. The CDR3 is 14 amino acids. CDR3 in amino acids: CASRGRDSYNEQFF. Written as DNA, the CDR3 is TGTGCCAGTAGGGGCCGGGACAGCTACAATGAGCAGTTCTTC. Drawing the rest from reference TRBV19 and TRBJ2-1, the complete variable domain is DGGITQSPKYLFRKEGQNVTLSCEQNLNHDAMYWYRQDPGQGLRLIYYSQIVNDFQKGDIAEGYSVSREKKESFPLTVTSAQKNPTAFYLCASRGRDSYNEQFFGPGTRLTVL.

The rearrangement uses TRBV30 and TRBJ2-3; no definite D call. Germline assignment: CDR1 GTSNPN and CDR2 SVGIG (reference sequence). CDR3 length: 15 residues. The germline V and J ends were trimmed by 4 bases and 2 bases, with 16 bases remaining between them. CDR3 DNA sequence: TGTGCCTGGACGGATTCCCCAGTCGCCACAGATACGCAGTATTTT. Protein product: CAWTDSPVATDTQYF.

The chain employs TRBV6-5 and TRBJ2-3, with 8 bases lining up with TRBD2. The CDR3 is made up of 15 amino acids. CDR1 and CDR2 from the germline V gene are MNHEY and SVGAGI. J gave up 1 base and V 6 bases, and 6 bases lay outside the gene matches. CDR3 region: CASRYTSGRTDTQYF. CDR3 DNA: TGTGCCAGCAGATATACTAGCGGCCGCACAGATACGCAGTATTTT.

A single count supports this clonotype. The V gene is TRBV4-2, the J gene TRBJ2-3; D is undetermined. Between the trimmed V and J ends, which lost 5 bases and 3 bases, there was a span of 21 bases. CDR3 size: 17 residues. The germline V gene encodes CDR1 LGHNA and CDR2 YNFKEQ. The CDR3 loop reads CASSTPGRPSSTDTQYF. CDR3 DNA: TGTGCCAGCAGCACCCCTGGCCGGCCGAGTTCGACAGATACGCAGTATTTT.

J is TRBJ2-3 and V is TRBV6-2 or TRBV6-3, with D possibly being TRBD1 (6 bases). Looked up from germline, CDR1 is MNHEY and CDR2 is SVGEGT. V was cut by 7 bases and J by 4 bases, with 12 bases left in between. The CDR3 has 13 amino acids. CDR3 residues: CASTGHHADTQYF. The CDR3 DNA follows: TGTGCCAGCACGGGACACCACGCAGATACGCAGTATTTT.

This clonotype showed up just a few times. V is TRBV24-1 and J is TRBJ2-1; 8 bases align to TRBD2. Trimming cost V 6 bases and J 3 bases; bases outside gene matches: 6. The CDR3 has 15 amino acids. CDR1 KGHDR and CDR2 SFDVKD come from the germline V gene. In DNA, the CDR3 is TGTGCCACCAGTCCGGCGGGAGGTCTCTACAATGAGCAGTTCTTC. Translating it yields CATSPAGGLYNEQFF.

This clonotype was found a few times. J is TRBJ2-2 and V is TRBV4-3; 9 bases match TRBD1. Losses at the gene ends were 3 bases for V and 7 bases for J; bases not matched to a gene: 6. Looked up from germline, CDR1 is LGHNA and CDR2 is YSLEER. The CDR3 is made up of 15 amino acids. In DNA, the CDR3 is TGCGCCAGCAGCCAGCAGGACAGGGGAGACGGGGAGCTGTTTTTT. Residues: CASSQQDRGDGELFF.

The rearrangement uses TRBV20-1 and TRBJ2-3; TRBD2 matches at 9 bases. The V gene's germline CDR1 is DFQATT and CDR2 SNEGSKA (reference sequence). The CDR3 spans 14 residues. J was trimmed by 2 bases and V by 6 bases; bases with no gene match: 6. The DNA of the CDR3 is TGCAGTGCGGGCCTAGCGGGAAACACAGATACGCAGTATTTT. This gives the protein CSAGLAGNTDTQYF.

This clonotype was counted once. The chain employs TRBV27 and TRBJ2-1; 9 positions agree with TRBD1. V shed 10 bases, J shed 7 bases, and the junction held 5 bases outside the gene matches. CDR3 length: 12 residues. Germline CDR1 and CDR2: MNHEY and SMNVEV (reference sequence). DNA for the CDR3: TGTGCCACCAGGGACAGGGAGAATGAGCAGTTCTTC. It yields the protein CATRDRENEQFF.

V gene TRBV5-1 combines with J gene TRBJ1-1; a possible D gene is TRBD1 (5 bases). Per the germline V gene, CDR1 is SGHRS and CDR2 is YFSETQ. The CDR3 loop spans 14 amino acids. V shed 6 bases and J shed 6 bases, with 18 bases lying between them. CDR3 sequence reads: CASKGEGRAAEAFF. Written as DNA, the CDR3 is TGCGCCAGCAAAGGGGAAGGACGGGCCGCTGAAGCTTTCTTT.

The rearrangement links TRBV6-6 to TRBJ1-6; D is ambiguous. Trimming shortened V by 5 bases and J by 10 bases, and 15 bases separated the two germline ends. Per the germline V gene, CDR1 is MNHNY and CDR2 is SVGAGI (reference sequence). This CDR3 contains 14 residues. CDR3 in amino acids: CASSDEWTFSPLHF. The CDR3 coding sequence is TGTGCCAGCAGTGACGAATGGACGTTCTCACCCCTCCACTTT.

V usage is TRBV29-1 and J usage is TRBJ1-2; 8 bases agree with TRBD1. The CDR3 contains 13 residues. Germline CDR1 is SQVTM and CDR2 is ANQGSEA. Trimming took 6 bases from V and 4 from J; bases not matched to a gene: 7. This CDR3 reads CSVGTGEPYGYTF. DNA for the CDR3: TGCAGCGTAGGGACAGGCGAACCCTATGGCTACACCTTC.

The rearrangement joins TRBV24-1 to TRBJ2-3, with TRBD2 matching 7 bases. Germline V gene lookup returns CDR1 KGHDR and CDR2 SFDVKD. V was pared by 12 bases and J by 1 base, with 6 bases of the junction left unmatched. The CDR3 is 13 amino acids. The CDR3 DNA follows: TGTGCCGTGGGAGGGCAGGGCACAGATACGCAGTATTTT. This translates into CAVGGQGTDTQYF.

This clonotype was seen once. The genes are TRBV15 and TRBJ2-1; D could derive from TRBD1 or TRBD2 (5 bases each). The germline V gene has CDR1 LNHNV and CDR2 YYDKDF (reference sequence). This CDR3 has 15 residues. With 1 base removed from V and 6 bases from J, the gap between germline ends came to 13 bases. The CDR3 DNA is TGTGCCACCAGCAGAGGGGGGACGCCTGGCAATGAGCAGTTCTTC. Its translation: CATSRGGTPGNEQFF.

This clonotype was seen only a few times. The V gene is TRBV7-3, the J gene TRBJ2-1, with D possibly TRBD1 on 6 matching bases. The CDR3 is 13 residues long. Germline loops: CDR1 SGHTA, CDR2 FQGTGA. Between the trimmed V and J ends, which lost 0 bases and 9 bases, there was a span of 9 bases. Here the CDR3 reads CASSLTGASEQFF. CDR3 DNA: TGTGCCAGCAGCTTAACGGGGGCCTCTGAGCAGTTCTTC. The entire variable domain, with the rest obtained from reference TRBV7-3 and TRBJ2-1, is as follows: GAGVSQTPSNKVTEKGKYVELRCDPISGHTALYWYRQSLGQGPEFLIYFQGTGAADDSGLPNDRFFAVRPEGSVSTLKIQRTERGDSAVYLCASSLTGASEQFFGPGTRLTVL.

This clonotype was counted only a few times. V is TRBV28 and J is TRBJ2-5; maybe TRBD1 (5 bases). This CDR3 comprises 14 residues. Deletions cut 6 bases from V and 1 base from J, with 12 bases between. From germline, CDR1 is MDHEN and CDR2 SYDVKM. The CDR3 loop is CASREQDPQETQYF. The CDR3 nucleotides are TGTGCCAGCAGGGAACAGGACCCCCAAGAGACCCAGTACTTC.

V is TRBV4-2 and J is TRBJ2-3; D is ambiguous. Trimming cost V 4 bases and J 5 bases, with 16 bases left between them. From germline, CDR1 is LGHNA and CDR2 YNFKEQ. The CDR3 spans 15 residues. The CDR3 DNA reads as TGTGCCAGCAGCCCTGGTGGTAGAGTTGGAGATACGCAGTATTTT. Protein sequence: CASSPGGRVGDTQYF.

As DNA, the CDR3 is TGCGCCAGCAGCTATGTCGGGGCTATCTACGAGCAGTACTTC. Amino acids: CASSYVGAIYEQYF. The chain links TRBV5-1 to TRBJ2-7; D may match TRBD1 or TRBD2 (5 bases each). The CDR3 runs to 14 residues. Germline V CDR1 and CDR2: SGHRS, YFSETQ. The V and J ends lost 3 bases and 3 bases respectively, with 13 bases between them.

V gene TRBV7-2 combines with J gene TRBJ2-3; 9 nucleotides agree with TRBD2. V dropped 1 base and J dropped 1; count of bases not matched to a gene: 6. Germline lookup yields CDR1 SGHTA and CDR2 FQGNSA. There are 17 residues in the CDR3. The CDR3 DNA follows: TGTGCCAGCAGCTTAGGCCCTAGCGGGATAGGCACAGATACGCAGTATTTT. Residues: CASSLGPSGIGTDTQYF.

This chain connects TRBV6-6 to TRBJ2-6; a weak D match, TRBD1 (5 bases). The CDR3 covers 15 residues. V lost 7 bases and J lost 4, with 14 bases in between. Per the germline V gene, CDR1 is MNHNY and CDR2 is SVGAGI (reference sequence). Here the CDR3 reads CASIQRGSGANVLTF. The CDR3 DNA is TGTGCCAGCATCCAAAGGGGTTCAGGGGCCAACGTCCTGACTTTC.

This clonotype has more than one count but fewer than ten. The chain is built from TRBV3-1 and TRBJ1-2; D might be TRBD1 (6 bases). From germline, CDR1 is LGHDT and CDR2 YNNKEL (reference sequence). The CDR3 is 15 residues long. The germline V and J ends were trimmed by 3 bases and 6 bases, with 17 bases remaining between them. CDR3 amino acids: CASSHPIRGVHGYTF. The CDR3 coding sequence is TGTGCCAGCAGCCACCCGATCAGGGGAGTGCATGGCTACACCTTC.

This clonotype was seen a few times. This chain uses TRBV3-1 with TRBJ2-2; D uncertain. Trimming shortened V by 4 bases and J by 9 bases, and 18 bases separated the two germline ends. CDR3 size: 15 residues. The germline V gene encodes CDR1 LGHDT and CDR2 YNNKEL (reference sequence). Here the CDR3 reads CASSPSIGPHRELFF. In DNA, the CDR3 is TGTGCCAGCAGCCCCTCGATAGGCCCCCACCGGGAGCTGTTTTTT.

This clonotype was seen more than once but under ten times. V usage is TRBV20-1 and J usage is TRBJ2-1; possibly TRBD1 for D (6 bases). CDR1 DFQATT and CDR2 SNEGSKA come from the germline V gene (reference sequence). Trimming removed 6 bases at V and 0 bases at J, with 27 bases between. The CDR3 totals 19 residues. In DNA form, the CDR3 reads TGCAGTGCCCCGCCCCGGCCAGGGGTCACCCAGAGCTCCTACAATGAGCAGTTCTTC. Its protein is CSAPPRPGVTQSSYNEQFF.

This clonotype occurred a few times. CDR3 in DNA: TGTGCCAGCAGTTACCGAAACGAGGCCTACAATGAGCAGTTCTTC. Translated, it gives CASSYRNEAYNEQFF. This sequence joins TRBV6-2 or TRBV6-3 and TRBJ2-1; no clear D. The V gene lost 2 bases and the J gene lost 2 bases, with 10 bases spanning the gap. This CDR3 is 15 amino acids long. The germline gives CDR1 MNHEY, CDR2 SVGEGT.

This sequence joins TRBV30 and TRBJ1-5; D gene ambiguous. The CDR3 length is 18 residues. Germline V CDR1 and CDR2: GTSNPN, SVGIG (reference sequence). V dropped 2 bases and J dropped 0 bases, with 20 bases sitting between them. CDR3 coding DNA: TGTGCCTGGAGTCCGGGTCCTATATCTCCATATAGCAATCAGCCCCAGCATTTT. Amino acid sequence: CAWSPGPISPYSNQPQHF.

The genes are TRBV3-1 and TRBJ1-2, with 9 bases identical to TRBD1. Germline assignment: CDR1 LGHDT and CDR2 YNNKEL (reference sequence). The J segment lost 5 bases and the V segment lost 3 bases, leaving 4 bases of the junction unmatched. The CDR3 loop spans 14 amino acids. CDR3: CASSHGDRDYGYTF. The CDR3 DNA follows: TGTGCCAGCAGCCATGGGGACAGGGATTATGGCTACACCTTC.

The chain recombines TRBV28 with TRBJ2-7; D may be TRBD1 (6 bases). Germline CDR1 is MDHEN and CDR2 is SYDVKM. The CDR3 spans 12 residues. V shed 10 bases and J shed 0 bases, with 10 bases lying between them. CDR3 in amino acids: CATNRDSYEQYF. In DNA form, the CDR3 reads TGTGCCACAAACAGGGACTCCTACGAGCAGTACTTC.

This clonotype was found a few times. The V gene is TRBV7-9, the J gene TRBJ2-5, with D uncertain. V lost 2 bases to trimming and J lost 1 base, with 5 bases between them. The CDR3 runs 13 residues. Germline CDR1 SEHNR, CDR2 FQNEAQ (reference sequence). The CDR3 loop reads CASSLYGQETQYF. CDR3 coding DNA: TGTGCCAGCAGCTTATACGGCCAAGAGACCCAGTACTTC.

This chain connects TRBV6-2 or TRBV6-3 to TRBJ1-1; D may be TRBD1 (5 bases). The CDR3 is 13 residues long. V was shortened by 6 bases and J by 6 bases, with 14 bases between the two germline ends. Germline V gene sequence: CDR1 MNHEY, CDR2 SVGEGT. Written as DNA, the CDR3 is TGTGCCAGCAGGGGTAGACAGTCTGCTGAAGCTTTCTTT. Protein: CASRGRQSAEAFF.